This T cell receptor (beta chain) emerged from a study of CXCR3-negative and CXCR3-positive naive CD8 T cells. TRB cDNA was prepared as libraries by UMI-labeled 5' RACE. TCRdb re-called the 5' RACE reads and shows each CDR3 protein once, DNA omitted. This listing includes about 62,000 distinct CDR3 sequences. Germline lookup yields CDR1 SEHNR and CDR2 FQNEAQ (reference sequence). This CDR3 has 14 amino acids. This clonotype was obtained from a human donor in good health. Some clones in this sample may be carry-over from other donors' samples. Sequences were obtained from naive CXCR3- CD8+ T cells from blood. The subset: CD45RO-CCR7+CD27+CD95- naive CD8+ T cells lacking CXCR3 (TNR3-). V and J are TRBV7-9 and TRBJ2-7; TCRdb's D call, TRBD1, is unchecked because there is no DNA. The CDR3 reads CASSSLGGWYEQYF.